Following are 25 T cell receptor beta chains from one sample sequenced in a study of T cells after yellow fever vaccination. Each CDR3 protein is one row after TCRdb ran MiXCR on the 5' RACE reads. The table shows around 300,000 distinct CDR3 sequences, with over 3.5% occurring only once. Sequenced material: PBMCs, taken 5 days after the yellow fever booster vaccination. The receptors were sampled from a young man who received the YFV17D yellow fever vaccine.

This clonotype came up a few times. The conserved phenylalanine or tryptophan is not found at the CDR3 terminus, so this likely reflects a read error. V usage is TRBV10-3 and J usage is TRBJ2-7; D remains ambiguous. The ends were cut back, 2 bases at V and 7 bases at J, with 15 bases in the middle. The CDR3 consists of 14 residues. Germline values: CDR1 ENHRY, CDR2 SYGVKD. The CDR3 protein is CAISESHLGEEQYL. In DNA, the CDR3 is TGTGCCATCAGTGAGAGTCACTTAGGTGAGGAGCAGTACCTC.

The chain couples TRBV4-1 to TRBJ1-2; D is possibly TRBD1 (5 bases). Germline V CDR1 and CDR2: MGHRA, YSYEKL. This CDR3 has 15 amino acids. V shed 0 bases and J shed 4 bases, with 12 bases lying between them. The CDR3 nucleotides read TGCGCCAGCAGCCAAGAGTCAGGGTGGGCCTATGGCTACACCTTC. Translating it yields CASSQESGWAYGYTF.

This clonotype was picked up a small number of times. The chain combines TRBV20-1 with TRBJ1-5; D perhaps matches TRBD1 (6 bases). Trimming pared 6 bases from V and 0 bases from J, leaving 12 bases between. The CDR3 consists of 14 residues. Germline loops: CDR1 DFQATT, CDR2 SNEGSKA (reference sequence). CDR3 bases: TGCAGTGCGGCGAGGGGGTATAGCAATCAGCCCCAGCATTTT. This encodes CSAARGYSNQPQHF.

The table lists this clonotype with a few counts. The chain carries TRBV20-1 and TRBJ2-1, with 12 bases lining up with TRBD2. The V and J ends lost 6 bases and 4 bases, in that order; junction bases with no gene match: 1. Germline loops: CDR1 DFQATT, CDR2 SNEGSKA (reference sequence). This CDR3 is built from 13 residues. The CDR3 nucleotides are TGCAGTGCAGGACTAGCGGGATACAATGAGCAGTTCTTC. Amino acids: CSAGLAGYNEQFF.

The chain joins TRBV7-2 to TRBJ1-5; possibly TRBD1 for D (6 bases). CDR3 length: 16 residues. Germline V gene lookup returns CDR1 SGHTA and CDR2 FQGNSA. The ends were cut back, 5 bases at V and 3 bases at J, with 17 bases in the middle. CDR3 sequence reads: CASSPLLTGINQPQHF. CDR3 sequence (DNA): TGTGCCAGCAGCCCCCTCCTCACAGGGATCAATCAGCCCCAGCATTTT.

This clonotype showed up just a few times. V is TRBV12-3 or TRBV12-4 and J is TRBJ2-7; the D gene is possibly TRBD1 (6 bases). V was shortened by 0 bases and J by 5 bases, with 14 bases between the two germline ends. The CDR3 consists of 15 residues. The CDR3 is CASSLAGATYDEQYF. CDR3 DNA: TGTGCCAGCAGTTTAGCGGGGGCAACATACGACGAGCAGTACTTC.

This clonotype was observed many times. One junction end does not reproduce the germline sequence, and a read error may be involved. The V and J genes are TRBV7-9 and TRBJ1-1; 10 bases line up with TRBD1. This CDR3 region has 13 residues. Germline V gene sequence: CDR1 SEHNR, CDR2 FQNEAQ (reference sequence). In nucleotides, the CDR3 is TGTTCCAGCAGCCCCGGGACAGGGGTACAAGCTTTCTTT. Translated, it gives CSSSPGTGVQAFF.

This clonotype was observed many times. The chain recombines TRBV11-2 with TRBJ2-1; 15 bases map to TRBD2. CDR1 is SGHAT, CDR2 FQNNGV, per germline. V shed 5 bases and J 8 bases; nucleotides not matched to a gene: 10. The CDR3 runs 17 residues. The CDR3 here is CASSDWTSGGAKDEQFF. CDR3 nucleotide sequence: TGTGCCAGCAGCGACTGGACTAGCGGGGGGGCAAAAGATGAGCAGTTCTTC.

The chain combines TRBV29-1 with TRBJ2-5; D unresolved. The CDR3 is 13 amino acids. Germline CDR1 is SQVTM and CDR2 is ANQGSEA. V dropped 8 bases and J dropped 2 bases, with 15 bases sitting between them. The CDR3 loop reads CSLRLRLQETQYF. The CDR3 nucleotides read TGCAGCCTTCGGCTAAGGCTACAAGAGACCCAGTACTTC.

This clonotype appeared a few times. The V call is TRBV25-1, the J call TRBJ2-1; a weak D match, TRBD2 (5 bases). This CDR3 is built from 12 residues. The ends were cut back, 4 bases at V and 5 bases at J, with 6 bases in the middle. In germline, CDR1 is MGHDK, CDR2 SYGVNS. The CDR3 region has the DNA TGTGCCAGCAGTGCTAGCCACAATGAGCAGTTCTTC. Translation: CASSASHNEQFF.

This clonotype was picked up a small number of times. V usage is TRBV4-1 and J usage is TRBJ2-3, with D tentatively TRBD2 (6 bases). V shed 1 base and J shed 3 bases, with 14 bases lying between them. Germline V gives CDR1 MGHRA, CDR2 YSYEKL. The CDR3 totals 16 residues. The CDR3 region has the DNA TGCGCCAGCAGCCAAGGATTCGAGCGGGTTACAGATACGCAGTATTTT. Translation: CASSQGFERVTDTQYF.

Only a few counts were recorded for this clonotype. J is TRBJ2-5 and V is TRBV3-1; D may be TRBD1 (5 bases). Trimming stripped 0 bases from V and 12 bases from J, with 17 bases between. This CDR3 comprises 14 residues. Germline V gene sequence: CDR1 LGHDT, CDR2 YNNKEL (reference sequence). The CDR3 loop reads CASSQDSTGSDKYF. For the CDR3, the DNA is TGTGCCAGCAGCCAAGATAGTACAGGATCGGACAAGTACTTC.

At least ten counts were recorded for this clonotype. The chain uses TRBV7-3 and TRBJ2-3; perhaps TRBD2 as D (7 bases). The CDR3 length is 16 residues. With 5 bases removed from V and 2 bases from J, the gap between germline ends came to 17 bases. Germline values: CDR1 SGHTA, CDR2 FQGTGA. The CDR3, as DNA: TGTGCCAGCAGCACTGGGGGGCGGGGGATCACAGATACGCAGTATTTT. Amino acid sequence: CASSTGGRGITDTQYF.

This clonotype occurred many times. The CDR3 DNA is TGTGCCAGCAGCTTAACCTCTGCCGGGAATGAGCAGTTCTTC. Protein product: CASSLTSAGNEQFF. The chain links TRBV7-6 to TRBJ2-1; D not resolved. The CDR3 totals 14 residues. CDR1 SGHVS and CDR2 FNYEAQ come from the germline V gene. Trimming shortened V by 2 bases and J by 7 bases, and 12 bases separated the two germline ends.

This clonotype was detected a few times. V usage is TRBV28 and J usage is TRBJ2-1; TRBD1 is a possible D gene (5 bases). This CDR3 has 13 residues. V gave up 1 base and J gave up 10 bases, with 11 bases separating them. Germline V gene data show CDR1 as MDHEN and CDR2 as SYDVKM. CDR3 sequence reads: CASSLSGSFEQFF. The CDR3 DNA reads TGTGCCAGCAGTTTATCAGGGTCATTCGAGCAGTTCTTC.

The chain links TRBV7-2 to TRBJ2-5, with D unclear. CDR1 is SGHTA and CDR2 is FQGNSA in the germline V gene. This CDR3 has 12 amino acids. Trimming took off 4 bases at V and 4 bases at J, with 7 bases between the two ends. CDR3 residues: CASSYIIETQYF. CDR3 coding DNA: TGTGCCAGCAGCTACATAATAGAGACCCAGTACTTC.

This clonotype was observed a handful of times. This chain uses TRBV30 with TRBJ2-7, with D perhaps assigned TRBD1 or TRBD2 (5 bases each). Germline V lookup: CDR1 GTSNPN, CDR2 SVGIG (reference sequence). The CDR3 contains 16 residues. Trimming cost V 1 base and J 5 bases, with 21 bases left between them. CDR3 in amino acids: CAWSGTLPGPADEQYF. The CDR3 DNA reads as TGTGCCTGGAGTGGAACGTTACCGGGACCAGCGGACGAGCAGTACTTC.

This clonotype was counted ten times or more. The genes are TRBV9 and TRBJ2-1, with 9 bases identical to TRBD2. The junction had 5 bases not matched to a gene; V was cut back by 4 bases and J by 6 bases. CDR1 is SGDLS and CDR2 is YYNGEE in the germline V gene. CDR3 length: 14 residues. The CDR3 protein is CASSPSGGSNEQFF. Written as DNA, the CDR3 is TGTGCCAGCAGCCCGAGCGGGGGGAGCAATGAGCAGTTCTTC.

This clonotype occurred many times. The junction departs from germline at one end; a sequencing error may be responsible. J is TRBJ2-2 and V is TRBV7-3, with 7 bases fitting TRBD1. The germline V gene has CDR1 SGHTA and CDR2 FQGTGA. The CDR3 totals 15 residues. The CDR3 sequence: CASSAKTGNPGELFF. The CDR3 coding sequence is TGTGCCAGCAGCGCGAAGACAGGGAACCCCGGGGAGCTGTTTTTT.

This clonotype was counted a few times. The chain is built from TRBV7-9 and TRBJ2-1, with 8 bases identical to TRBD2. The CDR3 extends over 16 amino acids. J lost 5 bases, V lost 5 bases, and 11 bases had no gene match. Germline CDR1 reads SEHNR; CDR2 reads FQNEAQ (reference sequence). CDR3 in amino acids: CASSPSDGGEHNEQFF. CDR3 sequence (DNA): TGTGCCAGCAGCCCCTCGGACGGGGGGGAACACAATGAGCAGTTCTTC.

The chain couples TRBV6-2 or TRBV6-3 to TRBJ2-5, with TRBD2 identical over 12 bases. Germline loops: CDR1 MNHEY, CDR2 SVGEGT. The CDR3 contains 16 residues. Germline trimming cut 2 bases from V and 4 bases from J; bases unmatched to any gene: 5. The CDR3 region has the DNA TGTGCCAGCAGTTACATCGGACTAGCGGGGATAGAGACCCAGTACTTC. Translated, it gives CASSYIGLAGIETQYF.

The V and J genes are TRBV7-9 and TRBJ1-2; D is unclear. V was pared by 5 bases and J by 4 bases, with 11 bases between. CDR1 and CDR2 from the germline V gene are SEHNR and FQNEAQ (reference sequence). The CDR3 is made up of 13 amino acids. For the CDR3, the DNA is TGTGCCAGCAGCGCGTCAGCATTCTATGGCTACACCTTC. Translation gives CASSASAFYGYTF.

The table lists this clonotype with many counts. The rearrangement joins TRBV3-1 to TRBJ2-4; 7 bases map to TRBD2. This CDR3 spans 16 amino acids. In germline, CDR1 is LGHDT, CDR2 YNNKEL (reference sequence). V was pared by 1 base and J by 2 bases, with 5 bases of the junction left unmatched. Written as DNA, the CDR3 is TGTGCCAGCAGCCAAGCGGGAGGTCCGTCCAAAAACATTCAGTACTTC. Amino acid sequence: CASSQAGGPSKNIQYF.

The chain recombines TRBV7-2 with TRBJ2-7; D may be TRBD1 (6 bases). This CDR3 comprises 15 residues. The V gene lost 5 bases and the J gene lost 2 bases, with 16 bases spanning the gap. Germline values: CDR1 SGHTA, CDR2 FQGNSA. Here the CDR3 reads CASSPQSGTTYEQYF. The CDR3 DNA reads TGTGCCAGCAGCCCTCAGTCCGGGACAACCTACGAGCAGTACTTC. Together with reference TRBV7-2 and TRBJ2-7, the CDR3 gives the full variable domain: GAGVSQSPSNKVTEKGKDVELRCDPISGHTALYWYRQSLGQGLEFLIYFQGNSAPDKSGLPSDRFSAERTGGSVSTLTIQRTQQEDSAVYLCASSPQSGTTYEQYFGPGTRLTVT.

The rearrangement uses TRBV29-1 and TRBJ1-1; D is possibly TRBD1 (6 bases). The CDR3 spans 13 residues. The V and J ends lost 4 bases and 5 bases respectively, with 14 bases between them. Germline values: CDR1 SQVTM, CDR2 ANQGSEA. The CDR3 coding sequence is TGCAGCGTTGGGGGGGGGGCAATAACTGAAGCTTTCTTT. This sequence encodes CSVGGGAITEAFF.